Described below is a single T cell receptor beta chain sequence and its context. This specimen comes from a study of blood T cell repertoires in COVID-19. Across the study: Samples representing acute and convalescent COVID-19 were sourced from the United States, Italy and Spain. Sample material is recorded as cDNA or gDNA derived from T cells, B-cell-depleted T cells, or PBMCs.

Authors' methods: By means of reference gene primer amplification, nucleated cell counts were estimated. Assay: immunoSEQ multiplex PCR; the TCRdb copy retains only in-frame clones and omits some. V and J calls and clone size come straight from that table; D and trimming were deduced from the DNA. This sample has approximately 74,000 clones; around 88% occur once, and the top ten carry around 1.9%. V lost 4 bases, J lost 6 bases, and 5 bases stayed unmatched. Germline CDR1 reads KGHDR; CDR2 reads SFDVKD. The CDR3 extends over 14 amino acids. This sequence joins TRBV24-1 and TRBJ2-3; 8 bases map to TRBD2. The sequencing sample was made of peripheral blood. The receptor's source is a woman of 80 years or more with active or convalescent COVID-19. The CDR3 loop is CATSDPSSGDTQYF. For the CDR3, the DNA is TGTGCCACCAGTGACCCCTCTAGCGGGGATACGCAGTATTTT.